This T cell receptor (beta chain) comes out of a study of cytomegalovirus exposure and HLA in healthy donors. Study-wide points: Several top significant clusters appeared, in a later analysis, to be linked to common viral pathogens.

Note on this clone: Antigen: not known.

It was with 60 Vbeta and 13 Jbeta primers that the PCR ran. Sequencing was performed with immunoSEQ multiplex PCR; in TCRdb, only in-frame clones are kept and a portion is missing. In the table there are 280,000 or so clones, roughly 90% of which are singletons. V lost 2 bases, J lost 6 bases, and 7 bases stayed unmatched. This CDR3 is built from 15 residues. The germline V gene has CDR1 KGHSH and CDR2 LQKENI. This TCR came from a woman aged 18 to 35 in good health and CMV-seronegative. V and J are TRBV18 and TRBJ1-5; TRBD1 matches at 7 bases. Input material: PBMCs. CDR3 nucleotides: TGTGCCAGCTCACCAGGGCAGGGGGGTTCTCAGCCCCAGCATTTT. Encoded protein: CASSPGQGGSQPQHF.